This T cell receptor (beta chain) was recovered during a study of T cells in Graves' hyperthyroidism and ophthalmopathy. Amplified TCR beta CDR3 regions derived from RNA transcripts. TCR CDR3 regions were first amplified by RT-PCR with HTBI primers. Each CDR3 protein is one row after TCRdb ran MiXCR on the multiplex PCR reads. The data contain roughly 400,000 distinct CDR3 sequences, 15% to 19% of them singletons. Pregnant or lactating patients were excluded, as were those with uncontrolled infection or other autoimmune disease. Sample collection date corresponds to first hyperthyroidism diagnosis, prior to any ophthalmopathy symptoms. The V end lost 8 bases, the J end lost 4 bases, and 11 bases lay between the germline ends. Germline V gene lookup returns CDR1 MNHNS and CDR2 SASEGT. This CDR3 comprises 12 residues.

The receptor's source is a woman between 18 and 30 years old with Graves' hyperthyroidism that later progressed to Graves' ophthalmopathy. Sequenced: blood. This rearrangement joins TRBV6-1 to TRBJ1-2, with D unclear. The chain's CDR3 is CASGGPSYGYTF. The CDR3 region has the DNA TGTGCCAGCGGCGGGCCGAGCTATGGCTACACCTTC.